A selection of T cell receptor beta chains follows, all from one sample in a study of T cell repertoires in aging, cancer and after chemotherapy. Each CDR3 protein gets one entry after TCRdb re-called the multiplex PCR reads with MiXCR. The sample holds a few thousand distinct CDR3 sequences; 28% are singletons and the top ten take roughly 10%. Sequenced: blood. The receptors originated from a human donor with a solid tumor. The CDR3 runs from the conserved cysteine through the conserved F or W. The order of the fields is J gene, clone size, V gene, CDR3 protein. For some rows the clone size is stated as once, few or many, or as a class when expanded; others skip it.

j_gene: TRBJ1-2; abundance: medium-sized; v_gene: TRBV7-2; CDR3aa: CASSLALTGGDGYTF
j_gene: TRBJ1-1; abundance: NA; v_gene: TRBV6-1; CDR3aa: CASSEGTGGTEAFF
j_gene: TRBJ2-1; abundance: NA; v_gene: TRBV5-1; CDR3aa: CASSTDRGGSEQFF
j_gene: TRBJ1-4; abundance: NA; v_gene: TRBV11-2; CDR3aa: CASSQGLANEKLFF
j_gene: TRBJ2-6; abundance: NA; v_gene: TRBV6-4; CDR3aa: CASSPSGTNVLTF
j_gene: TRBJ2-3; abundance: NA; v_gene: TRBV4-2; CDR3aa: CASSQDRGDGADTQYF
j_gene: TRBJ2-1; abundance: large; v_gene: TRBV6-1; CDR3aa: CASSEETGGYNEQFF
j_gene: TRBJ2-3; abundance: NA; v_gene: TRBV24-1; CDR3aa: CATSDLRTTGTDTQYF
j_gene: TRBJ2-5; abundance: few; v_gene: TRBV20-1; CDR3aa: CSARPWPTETQYF
j_gene: TRBJ1-5; abundance: medium-sized; v_gene: TRBV7-9; CDR3aa: CASSRTPDQPQHF
j_gene: TRBJ2-2; abundance: few; v_gene: TRBV5-4; CDR3aa: CASSLQRGSTNTGELFF
j_gene: TRBJ2-2; abundance: few; v_gene: TRBV20-1; CDR3aa: CSARESKTNTGELFF
j_gene: TRBJ1-4; abundance: few; v_gene: TRBV6-1; CDR3aa: CASSEIAGSGATNEKLFF
j_gene: TRBJ2-2; abundance: few; v_gene: TRBV27; CDR3aa: CASSLYMPNTGELFF
j_gene: TRBJ1-1; abundance: once; v_gene: TRBV4-3; CDR3aa: CASSRGGLGTEAFF
j_gene: TRBJ1-2; abundance: few; v_gene: TRBV6-2/TRBV6-3; CDR3aa: CASSSPGTGDYGYTF
j_gene: TRBJ2-1; abundance: few; v_gene: TRBV19; CDR3aa: CASSVNRGGYEQFF
j_gene: TRBJ2-6; abundance: few; v_gene: TRBV11-3; CDR3aa: CASSPPATGANVLTF
j_gene: TRBJ1-2; abundance: large; v_gene: TRBV30; CDR3aa: CAWSLTGGIYGYTF
j_gene: TRBJ1-1; abundance: medium-sized; v_gene: TRBV6-5; CDR3aa: CASSRGAGAHTEAFF
j_gene: TRBJ2-5; abundance: NA; v_gene: TRBV24-1; CDR3aa: CATSDFTGGLETQYF
j_gene: TRBJ2-6; abundance: few; v_gene: TRBV4-3; CDR3aa: CASSQDAQTGANVLTF
j_gene: TRBJ2-7; abundance: NA; v_gene: TRBV5-5; CDR3aa: CASRTFQGTLYEQYF